The entry below describes one T cell receptor (beta chain). Its antigen is undetermined. CDR1 and CDR2 from the germline V gene are SGHRS and YFSETQ. This CDR3 region has 14 residues. Trimming removed 3 bases at V and 1 base at J, with 8 bases between. The sample belongs to a study of cytomegalovirus exposure and HLA in healthy donors. Study as a whole: Among the roughly 370 genotyped donors, 65% to 85% were placed in the Caucasian-associated ancestry cluster.

All donors participated as healthy donors of bone marrow. General observations from the study: By a later analysis, the bulk of CMV-associated TCR beta chains appeared HLA-restricted.

PCR primers comprised 60 Vbeta and 13 Jbeta primers. Clones were read by immunoSEQ multiplex PCR, and TCRdb kept only the in-frame ones, dropping some. Among 150,000 to 200,000 clones, more than 60% were seen once, and the ten largest hold more than 9%. This clonotype was sampled from a man aged 30 to 39 in good health and CMV-seropositive. The sample comprised PBMCs. The gene calls are TRBV5-1 and TRBJ2-4, with D perhaps matching TRBD2 (6 bases). As DNA, the CDR3 is TGCGCCAGCAGCTGGGAGGAGGCCAAAAACATTCAGTACTTC. Translated: CASSWEEAKNIQYF.